This T cell receptor (beta chain) was captured in a study of T cells expressing NK-cell markers (dated by TCRdb to 2020 to 2022). About the study as a whole: In sorted CD3+CD56+NKG2C+, CD3+CD56+NKG2C- and CD3+CD56-NKG2C+ T-cell subsets from eight donors, TCR beta-chain repertoires were profiled. Among the eight sequenced donors, only one was HCMV-seronegative, while the other seven were HCMV-seropositive. Randomly selected healthy volunteers, three men and five women, were used as the eight sequenced donors. Sequencing of the libraries produced 2 x 150 bp reads on Illumina HiSeq 2000/2500, MiSeq or NextSeq.

A commercial ELISA kit detecting HCMV-specific IgG in serum was used to determine HCMV serostatus. Ficoll density gradient centrifugation was used to isolate peripheral blood mononuclear cells from blood. Results the study describes overall, beyond this receptor: Whether the expanded NKG2C-expressing T cell clones were specific for HCMV antigens was left unclear. Those dominant clonotypes were again the most abundant among CD3+CD56-NKG2C+ cells in four donors, at about 25-60.1%. In six donors, the dominant CD3+CD56+NKG2C+ clonotypes were found to rank among the top 10 CD8+ clonotypes and to make up roughly 1.0-8% of CD8+ T cells.

CDR1 and CDR2, per the germline V gene, are SGHNT and YENEEA. The cysteine opens and the phenylalanine closes a CDR3 of 16 amino acids. No DNA sequence was recorded. The instrument given in TCRdb is Illumina HiSeq 2000. TCR beta cDNA libraries were prepared using 5'RACE template switching, which introduced a universal primer site and unique molecular identifiers. cDNA synthesis was primed from the TCR beta constant segment and was followed by two successive PCR amplification steps. The study's own analysis went as follows. MIGEC handled demultiplexing of the reads and grouping by UMI, while MiTCR was used to assemble and quantify clonotypes. To remove erroneous sequences, TCR cDNA sequences were retained only when supported by two or more reads. Downstream repertoire analysis used the tcR package, and clonotypes were matched across fractions by CDR3 nucleotide sequence plus V segment. VDJmatch was used to annotate antigen specificity against VDJdb, with one amino acid substitution allowed in CDR3. The reads went through TCRdb reprocessing, and each CDR3 protein sequence gets one entry with no DNA. TCRdb, not the authors, supplied the V and J calls. The sample table records about 390,000 distinct CDR3 sequences. The ten largest clones represent over 8.5% of the sample.

In regard to this clonotype: Its antigen has not been determined.

This clonotype was obtained from a woman aged 50 to 65 in good health. Donor details come from another sample of the same person, matched by shared clones. Sample: blood T cells: a sorted CD56 or NKG2C T cell subset, CD4+ or CD8+ T cells, or bulk PBMC T cells (not recorded which). The V and J segments used are TRBV11-3 and TRBJ2-2; checking the TCRdb D call of TRBD2 is not possible without DNA. The CDR3 amino acid sequence is: CASSLVSGRGTGELFF.